This T cell receptor beta chain was sequenced for a study of identical twins. The study's findings and limits: The analysis was cross-sectional rather than longitudinal within donors.

The CDR3 spans 15 residues. Germline V lookup: CDR1 SGHTA, CDR2 FQGNSA. As to this clonotype: Its antigen is unknown. The junction differs from germline at one of its ends, possibly a read error.

Template switching added a universal primer site; cDNA carried unique molecular identifiers. TCRdb itself ran the 5' RACE reads through MiXCR, one entry per CDR3 protein. This table holds 1.5 million to 2 million distinct CDR3 sequences, about 32% found once. The rearrangement links TRBV7-2 to TRBJ1-2; no clear D gene. The TCR comes from a newborn girl in good health. Material for sequencing was cord blood. The CDR3 DNA reads TGTGCCAGCAGCTTAGTCGGGTCCGGGAACTCTGGCTACACCTTC. This gives the protein CASSLVGSGNSGYTF.